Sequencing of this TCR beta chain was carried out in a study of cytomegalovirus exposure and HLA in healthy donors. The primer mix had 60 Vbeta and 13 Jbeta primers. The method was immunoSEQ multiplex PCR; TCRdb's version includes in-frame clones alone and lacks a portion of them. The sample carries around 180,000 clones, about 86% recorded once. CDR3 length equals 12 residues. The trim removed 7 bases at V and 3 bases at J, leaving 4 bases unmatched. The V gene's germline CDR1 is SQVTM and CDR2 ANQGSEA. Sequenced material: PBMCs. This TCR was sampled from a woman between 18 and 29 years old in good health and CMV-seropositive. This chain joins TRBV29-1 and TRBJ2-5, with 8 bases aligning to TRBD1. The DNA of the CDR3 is TGCAGCGAACGGACAGGGAAAGAGACCCAGTACTTC. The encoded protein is CSERTGKETQYF.